This T cell receptor (beta chain) was found in a study of neurological immune-mediated disorders. The wider study: Of the approximately 34 patients who had multiple sclerosis, some 30 had the relapsing-remitting form and 3 had the secondary progressive form. Study-wide findings and caveats: Phylogenetic grouping assigned the repertoires of 18 of 34 multiple sclerosis patients to a single related-CDR3 cluster, which may represent a signature.

TCRdb processed the 5' RACE reads anew with MiXCR; each CDR3 protein has one entry. The sample has around 69,000 distinct CDR3 sequences, roughly 4.3% seen once. This clonotype has at least ten counts. Antigen: not known. This CDR3 spans 13 amino acids. Germline V gene sequence: CDR1 DFQATT, CDR2 SNEGSKA (reference sequence). Trimming took 5 bases from V and 10 from J; bases not matched to a gene: 6. Where libraries were unsorted, they were derived from 2 million PBMCs stored at -80 degrees C. The chain has TRBV20-1 and TRBJ2-7, with 15 nucleotides matching TRBD2. The source is a man aged 30-40 years with multiple sclerosis. The sample was PBMCs. The CDR3 region is CSARTSGGASQYF. CDR3 nucleotides: TGCAGTGCTCGGACTAGCGGGGGGGCCAGTCAGTACTTC.